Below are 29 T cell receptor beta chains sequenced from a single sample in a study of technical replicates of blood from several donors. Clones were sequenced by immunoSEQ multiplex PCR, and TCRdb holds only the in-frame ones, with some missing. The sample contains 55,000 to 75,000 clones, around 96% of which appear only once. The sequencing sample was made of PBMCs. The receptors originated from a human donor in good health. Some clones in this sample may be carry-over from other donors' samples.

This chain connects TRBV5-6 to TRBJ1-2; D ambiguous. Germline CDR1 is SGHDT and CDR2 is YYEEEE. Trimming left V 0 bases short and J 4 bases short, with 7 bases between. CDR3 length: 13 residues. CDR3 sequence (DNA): TGTGCCAGCAGCTTGGAACAGTCCTATGGCTACACCTTC. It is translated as CASSLEQSYGYTF.

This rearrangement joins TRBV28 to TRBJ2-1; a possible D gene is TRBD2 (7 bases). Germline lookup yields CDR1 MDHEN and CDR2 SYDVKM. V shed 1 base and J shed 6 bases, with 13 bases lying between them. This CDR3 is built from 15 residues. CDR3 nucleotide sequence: TGTGCCAGCAGTTTATCCGGTAGGGGGGGCAATGAGCAGTTCTTC. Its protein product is CASSLSGRGGNEQFF.

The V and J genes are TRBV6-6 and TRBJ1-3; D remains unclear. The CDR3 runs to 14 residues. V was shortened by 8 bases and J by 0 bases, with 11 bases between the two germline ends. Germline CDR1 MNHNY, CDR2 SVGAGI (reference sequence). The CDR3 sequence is CASRLAGSGNTIYF. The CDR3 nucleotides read TGTGCCAGCCGGCTGGCGGGCTCTGGAAACACCATATATTTT.

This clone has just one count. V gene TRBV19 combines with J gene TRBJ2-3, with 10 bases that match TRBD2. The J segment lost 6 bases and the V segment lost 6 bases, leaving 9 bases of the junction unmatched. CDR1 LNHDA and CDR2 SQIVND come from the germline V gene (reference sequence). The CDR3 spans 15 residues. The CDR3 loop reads CASSETSGLRDTQYF. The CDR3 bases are TGTGCCAGTAGCGAGACTAGCGGGCTCCGGGATACGCAGTATTTT. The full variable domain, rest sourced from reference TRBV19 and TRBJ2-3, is DGGITQSPKYLFRKEGQNVTLSCEQNLNHDAMYWYRQDPGQGLRLIYYSQIVNDFQKGDIAEGYSVSREKKESFPLTVTSAQKNPTAFYLCASSETSGLRDTQYFGPGTRLTVL.

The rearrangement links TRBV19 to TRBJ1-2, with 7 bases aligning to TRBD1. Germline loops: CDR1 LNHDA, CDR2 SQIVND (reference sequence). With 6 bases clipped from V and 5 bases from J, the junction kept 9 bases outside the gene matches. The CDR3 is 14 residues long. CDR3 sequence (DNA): TGTGCCAGTAGGGGACAGACTACCAGATATGGCTACACCTTC. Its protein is CASRGQTTRYGYTF.

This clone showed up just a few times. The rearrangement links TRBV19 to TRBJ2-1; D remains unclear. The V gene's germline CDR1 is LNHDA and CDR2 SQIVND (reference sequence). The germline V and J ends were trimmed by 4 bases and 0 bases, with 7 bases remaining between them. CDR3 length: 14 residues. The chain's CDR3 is CASSTPVSYNEQFF. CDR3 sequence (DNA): TGTGCCAGTAGTACCCCAGTCTCCTACAATGAGCAGTTCTTC. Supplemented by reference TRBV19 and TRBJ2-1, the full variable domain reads DGGITQSPKYLFRKEGQNVTLSCEQNLNHDAMYWYRQDPGQGLRLIYYSQIVNDFQKGDIAEGYSVSREKKESFPLTVTSAQKNPTAFYLCASSTPVSYNEQFFGPGTRLTVL.

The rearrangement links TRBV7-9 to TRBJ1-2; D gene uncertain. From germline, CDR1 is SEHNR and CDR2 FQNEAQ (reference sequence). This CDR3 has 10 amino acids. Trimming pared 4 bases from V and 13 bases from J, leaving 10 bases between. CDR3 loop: CASSSALFTF. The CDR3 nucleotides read TGTGCCAGCAGCTCTGCACTCTTCACCTTC.

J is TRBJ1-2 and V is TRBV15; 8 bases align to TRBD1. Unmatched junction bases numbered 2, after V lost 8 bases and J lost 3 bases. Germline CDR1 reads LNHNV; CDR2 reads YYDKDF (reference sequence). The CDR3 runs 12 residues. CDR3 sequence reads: CATGQGYYGYTF. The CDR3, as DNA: TGTGCCACCGGACAGGGTTACTATGGCTACACCTTC.

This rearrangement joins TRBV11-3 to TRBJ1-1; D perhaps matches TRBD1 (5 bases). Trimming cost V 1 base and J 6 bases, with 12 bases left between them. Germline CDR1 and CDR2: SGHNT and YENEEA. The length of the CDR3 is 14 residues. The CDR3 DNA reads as TGTGCCAGCAGCTTAGCAGGGCTGGACGCTGAAGCTTTCTTT. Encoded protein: CASSLAGLDAEAFF.

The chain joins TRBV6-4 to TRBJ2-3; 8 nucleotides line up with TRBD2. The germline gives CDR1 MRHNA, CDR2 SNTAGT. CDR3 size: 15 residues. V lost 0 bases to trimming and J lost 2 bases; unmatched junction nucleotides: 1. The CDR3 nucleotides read TGTGCCAGCAGTGACTCCGGGAGGGCCACAGATACGCAGTATTTT. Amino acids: CASSDSGRATDTQYF.

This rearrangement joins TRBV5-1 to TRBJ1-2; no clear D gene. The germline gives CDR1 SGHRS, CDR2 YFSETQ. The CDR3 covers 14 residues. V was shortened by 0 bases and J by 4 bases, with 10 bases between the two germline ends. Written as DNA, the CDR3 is TGCGCCAGCAGCTTGGAAGGGAGCGCCTATGGCTACACCTTC. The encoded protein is CASSLEGSAYGYTF.

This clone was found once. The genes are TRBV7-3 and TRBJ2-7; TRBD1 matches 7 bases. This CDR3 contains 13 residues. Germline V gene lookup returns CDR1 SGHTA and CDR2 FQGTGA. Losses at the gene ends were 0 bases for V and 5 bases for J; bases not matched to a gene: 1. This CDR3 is CASSLTTGNEQYF. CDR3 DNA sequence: TGTGCCAGCAGCTTAACGACAGGGAACGAGCAGTACTTC. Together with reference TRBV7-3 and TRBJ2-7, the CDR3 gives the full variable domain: GAGVSQTPSNKVTEKGKYVELRCDPISGHTALYWYRQSLGQGPEFLIYFQGTGAADDSGLPNDRFFAVRPEGSVSTLKIQRTERGDSAVYLCASSLTTGNEQYFGPGTRLTVT.

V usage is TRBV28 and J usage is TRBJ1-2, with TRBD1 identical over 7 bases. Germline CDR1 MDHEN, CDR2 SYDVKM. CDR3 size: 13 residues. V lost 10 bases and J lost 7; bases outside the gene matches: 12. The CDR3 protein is CAILYEGAPGYTF. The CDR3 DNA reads TGTGCCATCCTTTATGAGGGGGCGCCTGGCTACACCTTC.

CDR3 loop: CASSLPGQENYGYTF. Here the CDR3 DNA reads TGCGCCAGCAGCTTACCGGGACAGGAGAACTATGGCTACACCTTC. V usage is TRBV5-1 and J usage is TRBJ1-2; 8 nucleotides agree with TRBD1. The germline V gene has CDR1 SGHRS and CDR2 YFSETQ. The CDR3 sequence is 15 residues long. V trimming: 2 bases; J trimming: 2 bases; junction bases outside the gene matches: 5.

CDR3 nucleotides: TGTGCCAGCAGCTTAAACGGAGCCTACGAGCAGTACTTC. This gives the protein CASSLNGAYEQYF. The chain uses TRBV7-2 and TRBJ2-7; no definite D call. V lost 2 bases to trimming and J lost 2 bases, with 7 bases between them. Germline CDR1 is SGHTA and CDR2 is FQGNSA. The length of the CDR3 is 13 residues. Full variable domain (outside the CDR3, taken from reference TRBV7-2 and TRBJ2-7): GAGVSQSPSNKVTEKGKDVELRCDPISGHTALYWYRQSLGQGLEFLIYFQGNSAPDKSGLPSDRFSAERTGGSVSTLTIQRTQQEDSAVYLCASSLNGAYEQYFGPGTRLTVT.

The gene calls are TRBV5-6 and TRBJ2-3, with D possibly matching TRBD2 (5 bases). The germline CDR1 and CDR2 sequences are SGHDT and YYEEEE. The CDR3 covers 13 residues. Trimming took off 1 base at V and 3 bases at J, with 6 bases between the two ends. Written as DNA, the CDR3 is TGTGCCAGCAGCTTGACTAGGACAGATACGCAGTATTTT. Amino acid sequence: CASSLTRTDTQYF.

The CDR3 region is CASSAQMTGTGGYGYTF. The CDR3 coding sequence is TGTGCCAGCAGTGCTCAAATGACCGGGACAGGGGGTTATGGCTACACCTTC. The rearrangement joins TRBV6-1 to TRBJ1-2; TRBD1 aligns across 11 bases. Losses at the gene ends were 4 bases for V and 5 bases for J; bases not matched to a gene: 12. The CDR3 is 17 amino acids. Germline-derived CDR1 and CDR2 are MNHNS and SASEGT.

The CDR3 bases are TGTGCCAGCAGTGAAGACAGGATCGCCGGGGAGCTGTTTTTT. Encoded protein: CASSEDRIAGELFF. The V call is TRBV6-4, the J call TRBJ2-2, with TRBD1 as a possible D gene (6 bases). This CDR3 is 14 amino acids long. Germline-derived CDR1 and CDR2 are MRHNA and SNTAGT. V shed 3 bases and J shed 6 bases, with 11 bases lying between them.

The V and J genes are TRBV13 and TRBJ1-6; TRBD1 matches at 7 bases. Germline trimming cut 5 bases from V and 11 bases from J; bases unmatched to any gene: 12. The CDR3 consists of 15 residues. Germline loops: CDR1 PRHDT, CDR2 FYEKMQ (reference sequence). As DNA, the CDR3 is TGTGCCAGCAGCCTAAGCAACAGGGGAGGTCCACCCCTCCACTTT. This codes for CASSLSNRGGPPLHF.

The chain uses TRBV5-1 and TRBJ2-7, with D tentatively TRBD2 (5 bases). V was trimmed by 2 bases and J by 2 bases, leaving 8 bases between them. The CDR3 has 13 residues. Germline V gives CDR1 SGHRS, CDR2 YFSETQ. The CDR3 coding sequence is TGCGCCAGCAGCTTCACCGGGGCCTACGAGCAGTACTTC. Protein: CASSFTGAYEQYF.

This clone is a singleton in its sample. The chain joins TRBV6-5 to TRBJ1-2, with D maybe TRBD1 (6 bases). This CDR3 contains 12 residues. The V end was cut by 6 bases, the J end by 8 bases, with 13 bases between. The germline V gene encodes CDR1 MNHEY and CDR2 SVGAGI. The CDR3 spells CASRQGQGGYTF. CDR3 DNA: TGTGCCAGCAGACAGGGTCAGGGCGGCTACACCTTC.

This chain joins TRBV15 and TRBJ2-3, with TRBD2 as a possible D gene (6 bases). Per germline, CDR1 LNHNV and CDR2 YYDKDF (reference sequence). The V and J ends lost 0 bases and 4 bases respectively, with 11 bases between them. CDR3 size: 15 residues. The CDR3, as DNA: TGTGCCACCAGCAGAGATCGGCTAGCGTCAGATACGCAGTATTTT. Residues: CATSRDRLASDTQYF.

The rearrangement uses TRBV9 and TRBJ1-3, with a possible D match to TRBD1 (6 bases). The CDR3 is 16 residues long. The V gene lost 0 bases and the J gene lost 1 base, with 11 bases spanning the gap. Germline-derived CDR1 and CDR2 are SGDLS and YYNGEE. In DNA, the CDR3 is TGTGCCAGCAGCGTAGGGGGGGGCGTTTCTGGAAACACCATATATTTT. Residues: CASSVGGGVSGNTIYF.

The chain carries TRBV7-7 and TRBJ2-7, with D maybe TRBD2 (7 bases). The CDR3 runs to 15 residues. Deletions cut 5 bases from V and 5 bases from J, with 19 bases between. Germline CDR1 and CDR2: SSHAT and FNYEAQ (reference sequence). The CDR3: CASSLTGGPSDEQYF. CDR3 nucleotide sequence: TGTGCCAGCAGCCTAACCGGGGGGCCCAGCGACGAGCAGTACTTC.

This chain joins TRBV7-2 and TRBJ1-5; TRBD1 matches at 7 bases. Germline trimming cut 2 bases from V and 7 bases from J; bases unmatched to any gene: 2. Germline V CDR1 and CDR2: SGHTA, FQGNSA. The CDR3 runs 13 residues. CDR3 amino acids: CASSLRGQQPQHF. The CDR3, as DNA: TGTGCCAGCAGCTTAAGGGGGCAGCAGCCCCAGCATTTT.

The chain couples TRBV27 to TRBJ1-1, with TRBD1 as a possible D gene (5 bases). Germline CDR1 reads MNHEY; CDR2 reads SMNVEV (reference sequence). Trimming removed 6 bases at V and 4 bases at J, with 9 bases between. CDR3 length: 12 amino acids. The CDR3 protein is CASSGGGTEAFF. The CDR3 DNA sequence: TGTGCCAGCAGCGGGGGGGGCACTGAAGCTTTCTTT.

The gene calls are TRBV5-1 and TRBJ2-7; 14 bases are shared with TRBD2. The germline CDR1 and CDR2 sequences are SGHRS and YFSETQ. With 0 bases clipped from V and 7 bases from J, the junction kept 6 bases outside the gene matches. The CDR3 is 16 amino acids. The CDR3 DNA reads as TGCGCCAGCAGCTTGGTAGGGACTAGCGGGAGAGAAGAGCAGTACTTC. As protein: CASSLVGTSGREEQYF.

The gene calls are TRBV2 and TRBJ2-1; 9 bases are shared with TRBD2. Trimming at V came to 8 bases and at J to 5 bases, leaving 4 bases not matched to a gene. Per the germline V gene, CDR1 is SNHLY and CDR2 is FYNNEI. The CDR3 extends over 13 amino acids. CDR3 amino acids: CASGSSGNNEQFF. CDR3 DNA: TGTGCCAGCGGGTCTAGCGGGAACAATGAGCAGTTCTTC.

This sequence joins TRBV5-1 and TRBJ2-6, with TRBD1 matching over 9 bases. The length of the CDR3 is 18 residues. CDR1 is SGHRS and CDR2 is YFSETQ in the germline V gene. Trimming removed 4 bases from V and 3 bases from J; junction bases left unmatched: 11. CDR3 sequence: CASSPNSGTGIGANVLTF. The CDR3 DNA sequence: TGCGCCAGCAGCCCAAACTCCGGGACAGGGATTGGGGCCAACGTCCTGACTTTC.